This TCR beta chain was found in a study of CD8 T cells in Susac syndrome. General study findings and limits: CD8+ clonal expansion in Susac peaked in TEMRA cells and active patients.

V lost 0 bases and J 6 bases, leaving 7 bases between the germline ends. Germline V gene lookup returns CDR1 LGHDT and CDR2 YNNKEL (reference sequence). CDR3 length equals 13 residues. In regard to this clonotype: The antigen is undetermined.

Random hexamers were used to reverse transcribe an amount of about 0.45 to 1 ug RNA. Each CDR3 protein is one row after TCRdb ran MiXCR on the immunoSEQ multiplex PCR reads. Among some 120,000 distinct CDR3 sequences listed, around 94% were seen once. This receptor was obtained from a human donor with Susac syndrome. V and J are TRBV3-1 and TRBJ2-3; no reliable D call. Sequencing was performed on CD8+ T cells from PBMCs. The CDR3 reads CASSQDFEDTQYF. The CDR3 DNA sequence: TGTGCCAGCAGCCAAGACTTCGAGGATACGCAGTATTTT.